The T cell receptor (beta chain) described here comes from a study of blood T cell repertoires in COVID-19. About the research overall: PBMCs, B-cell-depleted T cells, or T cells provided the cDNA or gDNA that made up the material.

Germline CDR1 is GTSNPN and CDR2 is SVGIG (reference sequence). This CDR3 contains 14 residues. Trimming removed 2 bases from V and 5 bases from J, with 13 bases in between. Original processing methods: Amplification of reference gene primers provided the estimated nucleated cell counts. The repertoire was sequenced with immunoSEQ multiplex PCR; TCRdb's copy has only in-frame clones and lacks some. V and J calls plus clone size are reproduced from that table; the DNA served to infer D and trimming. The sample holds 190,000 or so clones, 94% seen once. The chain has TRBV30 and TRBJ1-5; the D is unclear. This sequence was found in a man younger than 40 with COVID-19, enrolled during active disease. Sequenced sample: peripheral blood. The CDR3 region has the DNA TGTGCCTGGAGTCGGAGTGTTGCAGATCAGCCCCAGCATTTT. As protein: CAWSRSVADQPQHF. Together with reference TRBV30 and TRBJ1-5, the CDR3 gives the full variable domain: SQTIHQWPATLVQPVGSPLSLECTVEGTSNPNLYWYRQAAGRGLQLLFYSVGIGQISSEVPQNLSASRPQDRQFILSSKKLLLSDSGFYLCAWSRSVADQPQHFGDGTRLSIL.